This T cell receptor (beta chain) derives from a study of shared clonotypes between healthy human individuals. Method: immunoSEQ multiplex PCR; TCRdb's copy keeps in-frame clones and lacks some. The data show millions of clones, approximately 95% seen once. The CDR3 spans 15 residues. The ends were cut back, 1 base at V and 0 bases at J, with 8 bases in the middle. Germline CDR1 and CDR2: LGHNA and YSLEER. This clonotype was obtained from a man aged 18 to 30 in good health. The chain couples TRBV4-3 to TRBJ2-3; D uncertain. Sequencing used naive CD4+ T cells sorted from blood. This sample's subset: CD45RA+ positively selected. This CDR3 reads CASSQGPASTDTQYF. CDR3 nucleotides: TGCGCCAGCAGCCAAGGCCCGGCTAGCACAGATACGCAGTATTTT.